These 20 T cell receptor beta chains were all obtained from the same sample, sequenced in a study of blood T cell repertoires in COVID-19. The protocol was immunoSEQ multiplex PCR, while the TCRdb copy is restricted to in-frame clones and leaves out a portion. The sample has about 260,000 clones, 88% seen once; the top ten hold 0.7%. Material: peripheral blood. These receptors were collected from a human donor in a cohort sampled during active COVID-19.

With respect to this clone: Additional DNA sequences in this sample encode the identical CDR3. The V and J genes are TRBV30 and TRBJ1-2; 7 bases are a match to TRBD1. V was pared by 0 bases and J by 7 bases, with 5 bases of the junction left unmatched. The CDR3 is 13 amino acids. Germline V gene sequence: CDR1 GTSNPN, CDR2 SVGIG (reference sequence). CDR3 nucleotide sequence: TGTGCCTGGAGTGTATCAGCAGGGGGTGGCTACACCTTC. This encodes CAWSVSAGGGYTF.

The CDR3 here is CSVALSTGGSEAFF. Here the CDR3 DNA reads TGCAGCGTTGCCTTATCGACAGGGGGATCTGAAGCTTTCTTT. This chain connects TRBV29-1 to TRBJ1-1, with TRBD1 matching over 9 bases. CDR1 and CDR2 from the germline V gene are SQVTM and ANQGSEA. Unmatched junction bases numbered 9, after V lost 4 bases and J lost 6 bases. The CDR3 runs 14 residues.

The chain recombines TRBV4-1 with TRBJ1-2; 11 bases agree with TRBD1. CDR1 and CDR2 (germline): MGHRA, YSYEKL. After removal of 6 bases from V and 7 bases from J, the junction contained 4 bases not matched to a gene. The CDR3 consists of 13 residues. The CDR3 protein is CASSQDRGPGYTF. For the CDR3, the DNA is TGCGCCAGCAGTCAGGACAGGGGGCCTGGCTACACCTTC.

J is TRBJ1-1 and V is TRBV10-3; possible D gene TRBD1, 6 bases. Germline V gives CDR1 ENHRY, CDR2 SYGVKD. The CDR3 has 14 amino acids. The V end lost 2 bases, the J end lost 1 base, and 8 bases lay between the germline ends. The CDR3 coding sequence is TGTGCCATCAGTGAGAACAGGGCGAACACTGAAGCTTTCTTT. Translation gives CAISENRANTEAFF.

The chain recombines TRBV30 with TRBJ1-3; 11 bases line up with TRBD1. The CDR3 is 15 residues long. With V trimmed by 3 bases and J by 9 bases, 10 bases remained unmatched. CDR1 GTSNPN and CDR2 SVGIG come from the germline V gene (reference sequence). This CDR3 is CAWRGDGTGGITIYF. CDR3 sequence (DNA): TGTGCCTGGAGAGGCGATGGGACAGGGGGGATCACCATATATTTT.

The rearrangement joins TRBV7-9 to TRBJ1-2; 9 bases line up with TRBD1. V shed 1 base and J 7 bases; nucleotides not matched to a gene: 7. Germline V gene sequence: CDR1 SEHNR, CDR2 FQNEAQ (reference sequence). The CDR3 sequence is 15 residues long. CDR3 residues: CASSLGDRVLGGYTF. CDR3 bases: TGTGCCAGCAGCTTAGGGGACAGGGTACTTGGTGGCTACACCTTC.

Comment on this clone: Other DNA sequences in this sample translate to the same CDR3. The rearrangement uses TRBV4-1 and TRBJ2-7; TRBD1 matches at 7 bases. V shed 3 bases and J 2 bases; nucleotides not matched to a gene: 4. The V gene's germline CDR1 is MGHRA and CDR2 YSYEKL. The CDR3 extends over 14 amino acids. DNA of the CDR3: TGCGCCAGCAGCCAGCCGGGACAGACCTACGAGCAGTACTTC. This encodes CASSQPGQTYEQYF.

This clone is a singleton in its sample. The chain has TRBV4-1 and TRBJ2-7; 8 positions match TRBD2. CDR1 is MGHRA and CDR2 is YSYEKL in the germline V gene. V lost 5 bases to trimming and J lost 6 bases; unmatched junction nucleotides: 9. The CDR3 consists of 14 residues. CDR3 nucleotide sequence: TGCGCCAGCAGCTCCCCAACTAGCGGCCCCGAGCAGTACTTC. Translated, it gives CASSSPTSGPEQYF.

The V gene is TRBV7-6, the J gene TRBJ1-1, with TRBD1 matching 8 bases. This CDR3 is 18 amino acids long. The J segment lost 0 bases and the V segment lost 5 bases, leaving 14 bases of the junction unmatched. Germline assignment: CDR1 SGHVS and CDR2 FNYEAQ. CDR3 sequence reads: CASSPKPGTGIMNTEAFF. CDR3 nucleotide sequence: TGTGCCAGCAGCCCAAAGCCGGGGACAGGAATAATGAACACTGAAGCTTTCTTT.

The J gene is TRBJ2-3, the V gene TRBV19, with D possibly being TRBD2 (6 bases). The CDR3 has 14 amino acids. From germline, CDR1 is LNHDA and CDR2 SQIVND (reference sequence). Trimming took 5 bases from V and 3 from J, leaving 12 bases between them. In DNA form, the CDR3 reads TGTGCCAGTAGTCGCTGGGACTTTACAGATACGCAGTATTTT. It translates to CASSRWDFTDTQYF. Based on the CDR3 plus reference TRBV19 and TRBJ2-3, the full variable domain is DGGITQSPKYLFRKEGQNVTLSCEQNLNHDAMYWYRQDPGQGLRLIYYSQIVNDFQKGDIAEGYSVSREKKESFPLTVTSAQKNPTAFYLCASSRWDFTDTQYFGPGTRLTVL.

V and J are TRBV6-2 or TRBV6-3 and TRBJ1-5, with 8 bases aligning to TRBD1. V lost 0 bases, J lost 7 bases, and 5 bases stayed unmatched. Germline-derived CDR1 and CDR2 are MNHEY and SVGEGT. The CDR3 covers 15 residues. For the CDR3, the DNA is TGTGCCAGCAGTTACTCCCCACAGGGGGTCCAGCCCCAGCATTTT. It is translated as CASSYSPQGVQPQHF.

Written as DNA, the CDR3 is TGTGCCAGCAGTCGCGGAGGGGACACGCAGTATTTT. Protein: CASSRGGDTQYF. The rearrangement joins TRBV11-1 to TRBJ2-3; tentative D call: TRBD2 (6 bases). There are 12 residues in the CDR3. V was pared by 6 bases and J by 9 bases, with 13 bases between. Germline V gene sequence: CDR1 SGHAT, CDR2 FQDESV (reference sequence). The whole variable domain, filled in from reference TRBV11-1 and TRBJ2-3, reads EAEVAQSPRYKITEKSQAVAFWCDPISGHATLYWYRQILGQGPELLVQFQDESVVDDSQLPKDRFSAERLKGVDSTLKIQPAELGDSAMYLCASSRGGDTQYFGPGTRLTVL.

V usage is TRBV18 and J usage is TRBJ1-6; no definite D call. V was clipped by 3 bases and J by 9 bases, with 9 bases between them. Per germline, CDR1 KGHSH and CDR2 LQKENI. The CDR3 loop spans 13 amino acids. The CDR3 here is CASSPRGFSPLHF. The CDR3 nucleotides read TGTGCCAGCTCACCGCGGGGTTTTTCACCCCTCCACTTT.

This sequence joins TRBV9 and TRBJ2-1; 12 bases match TRBD2. The germline V gene encodes CDR1 SGDLS and CDR2 YYNGEE. This CDR3 region has 15 residues. Losses at the gene ends were 3 bases for V and 10 bases for J; bases not matched to a gene: 8. The CDR3, as DNA: TGTGCCAGCAGCGGGACTAGCGGGGTTTTCGAGGAGCAGTTCTTC. Translation: CASSGTSGVFEEQFF.

V usage is TRBV5-1 and J usage is TRBJ2-7, with D unresolved. The germline V and J ends were trimmed by 9 bases and 0 bases, with 19 bases remaining between them. This CDR3 has 15 residues. Germline V gene lookup returns CDR1 SGHRS and CDR2 YFSETQ. CDR3 loop: CAISHTENSSYEQYF. CDR3 bases: TGCGCCATCTCTCACACAGAGAACAGCTCCTACGAGCAGTACTTC. Complete variable domain (other parts from reference TRBV5-1 and TRBJ2-7): KAGVTQTPRYLIKTRGQQVTLSCSPISGHRSVSWYQQTPGQGLQFLFEYFSETQRNKGNFPGRFSGRQFSNSRSEMNVSTLELGDSALYLCAISHTENSSYEQYFGPGTRLTVT.

The rearrangement joins TRBV5-6 to TRBJ2-7; the D gene is possibly TRBD1 (5 bases). V was shortened by 0 bases and J by 2 bases, with 12 bases between the two germline ends. Germline assignment: CDR1 SGHDT and CDR2 YYEEEE. The CDR3 length is 15 residues. CDR3 in DNA: TGTGCCAGCAGCTTGGTTGGCAGGGTCCCCTACGAGCAGTACTTC. Its translation is CASSLVGRVPYEQYF.

This clone was seen more than once but under ten times. The chain joins TRBV7-2 to TRBJ2-1, with TRBD2 matching 8 bases. The germline gives CDR1 SGHTA, CDR2 FQGNSA. This CDR3 contains 16 residues. Trimming at V came to 6 bases and at J to 7 bases, leaving 14 bases not matched to a gene. This CDR3 is CASSPANSGGFNEQFF. The CDR3 bases are TGTGCCAGCAGTCCAGCGAACAGCGGGGGTTTTAATGAGCAGTTCTTC.

The CDR3 sequence: CATSREPAGGLHEQYF. CDR3 coding DNA: TGTGCCACCAGCAGAGAGCCGGCCGGGGGGCTCCACGAGCAGTACTTC. The chain is built from TRBV15 and TRBJ2-7; possibly TRBD2 for D (7 bases). The CDR3 spans 16 residues. Germline-derived CDR1 and CDR2 are LNHNV and YYDKDF (reference sequence). V lost 0 bases and J lost 5, with 17 bases in between. Drawing the rest from reference TRBV15 and TRBJ2-7, the complete variable domain is DAMVIQNPRYQVTQFGKPVTLSCSQTLNHNVMYWYQQKSSQAPKLLFHYYDKDFNNEADTPDNFQSRRPNTSFCFLDIRSPGLGDTAMYLCATSREPAGGLHEQYFGPGTRLTVT.

This chain uses TRBV19 with TRBJ1-6; D unclear. Germline assignment: CDR1 LNHDA and CDR2 SQIVND (reference sequence). The CDR3 has 13 residues. The ends were cut back, 2 bases at V and 7 bases at J, with 6 bases in the middle. CDR3 amino acids: CASSIIGNSPLHF. The DNA of the CDR3 is TGTGCCAGTAGTATAATCGGGAATTCACCCCTCCACTTT.

A note on this clone: In the same sample, other DNA sequences code for this CDR3. The rearrangement uses TRBV6-5 and TRBJ1-1; D uncertain. Germline CDR1 reads MNHEY; CDR2 reads SVGAGI. CDR3 size: 13 residues. The V end was cut by 4 bases, the J end by 3 bases, with 9 bases between. The CDR3 here is CASSSGRDTEAFF. CDR3 nucleotide sequence: TGTGCCAGCAGTTCGGGAAGAGACACTGAAGCTTTCTTT.